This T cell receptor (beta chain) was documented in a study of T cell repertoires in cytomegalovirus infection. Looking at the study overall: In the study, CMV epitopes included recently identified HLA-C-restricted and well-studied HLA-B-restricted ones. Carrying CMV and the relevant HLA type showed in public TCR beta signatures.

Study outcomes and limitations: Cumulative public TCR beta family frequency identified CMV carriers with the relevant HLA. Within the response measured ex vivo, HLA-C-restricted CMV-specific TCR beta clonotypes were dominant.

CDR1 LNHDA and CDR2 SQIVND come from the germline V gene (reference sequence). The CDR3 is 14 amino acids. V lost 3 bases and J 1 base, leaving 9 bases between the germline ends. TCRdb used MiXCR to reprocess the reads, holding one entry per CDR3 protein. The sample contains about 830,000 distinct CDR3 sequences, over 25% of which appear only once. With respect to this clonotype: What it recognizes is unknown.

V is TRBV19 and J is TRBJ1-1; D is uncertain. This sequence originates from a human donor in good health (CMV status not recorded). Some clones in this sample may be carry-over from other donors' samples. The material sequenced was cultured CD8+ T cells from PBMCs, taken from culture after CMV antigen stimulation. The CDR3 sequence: CASSMQDRNTEAFF. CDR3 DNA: TGTGCCAGTAGTATGCAGGATCGGAACACTGAAGCTTTCTTT.